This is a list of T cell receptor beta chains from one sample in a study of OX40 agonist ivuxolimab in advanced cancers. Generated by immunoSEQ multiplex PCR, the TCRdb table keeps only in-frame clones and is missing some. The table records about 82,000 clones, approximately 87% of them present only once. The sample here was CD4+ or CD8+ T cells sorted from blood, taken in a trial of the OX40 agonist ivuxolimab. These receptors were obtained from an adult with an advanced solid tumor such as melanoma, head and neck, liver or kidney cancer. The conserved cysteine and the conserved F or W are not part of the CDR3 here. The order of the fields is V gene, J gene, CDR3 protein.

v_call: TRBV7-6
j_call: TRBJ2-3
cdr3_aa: ASSFGLAGGKDTQY

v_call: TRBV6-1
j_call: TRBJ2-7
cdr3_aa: ASSDRIYEQY

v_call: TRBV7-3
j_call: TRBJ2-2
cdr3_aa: ASSPYAGTGELF

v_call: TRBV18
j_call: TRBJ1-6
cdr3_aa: ASSPATLLSPLH

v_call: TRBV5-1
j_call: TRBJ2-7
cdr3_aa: ASSLNGDVAYEQY

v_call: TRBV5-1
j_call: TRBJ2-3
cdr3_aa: ASSSASGTDTQY

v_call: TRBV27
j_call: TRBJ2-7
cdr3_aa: ASQGASYEQY

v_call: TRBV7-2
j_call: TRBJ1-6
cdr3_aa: ASSLGSSYNSPLH

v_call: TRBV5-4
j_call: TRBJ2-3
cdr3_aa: ASSLRGPGTDTQY

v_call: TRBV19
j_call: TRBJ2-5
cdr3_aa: ASSTSRDRETGTQY

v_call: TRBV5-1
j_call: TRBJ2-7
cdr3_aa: ASSLAPGVTTYEQY

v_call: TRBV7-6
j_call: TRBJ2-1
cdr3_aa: ASSFGVSGEHGEQF

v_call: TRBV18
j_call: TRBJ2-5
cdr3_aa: ASSPPGLAGGSTQY

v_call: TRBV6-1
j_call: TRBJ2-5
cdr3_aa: ASSPNQRAQETQY

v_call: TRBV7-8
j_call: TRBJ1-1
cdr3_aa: ASSIWEGANTEAF

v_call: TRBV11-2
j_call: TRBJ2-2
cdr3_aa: ASSSRTGPGGELF

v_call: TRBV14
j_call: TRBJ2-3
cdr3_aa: ASSLSLPGPTVPDTQY

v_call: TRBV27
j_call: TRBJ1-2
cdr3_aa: ASSGRVNYGYT

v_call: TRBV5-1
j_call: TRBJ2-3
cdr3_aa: ASSLTGQTQDTQY

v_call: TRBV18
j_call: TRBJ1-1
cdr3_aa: ASSPQGGDTEAF

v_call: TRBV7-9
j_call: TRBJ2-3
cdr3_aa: ASGQGVDTQY

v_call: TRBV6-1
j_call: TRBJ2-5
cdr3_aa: ASRWRAYQETQY

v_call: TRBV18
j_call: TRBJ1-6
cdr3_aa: ASSPGREQARGSYNSPLH

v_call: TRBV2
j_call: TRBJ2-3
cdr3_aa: ASSETSGGTDRQY

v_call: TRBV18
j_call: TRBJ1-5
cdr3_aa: ASSPGRNQPQH

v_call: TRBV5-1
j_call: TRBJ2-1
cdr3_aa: ASSFAAYEQF

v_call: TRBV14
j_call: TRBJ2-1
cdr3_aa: ASSHGNRGIDEQF

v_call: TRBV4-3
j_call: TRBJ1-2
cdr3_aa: ASSQDLEDRRGYT

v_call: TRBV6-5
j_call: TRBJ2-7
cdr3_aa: ASSSALVSYEQY

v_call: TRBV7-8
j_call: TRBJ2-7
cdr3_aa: ASSLGQLSYEQY

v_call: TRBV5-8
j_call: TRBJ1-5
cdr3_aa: ASSPGVVRGQPQH

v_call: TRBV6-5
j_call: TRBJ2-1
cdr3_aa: ASSPGLPNEQF

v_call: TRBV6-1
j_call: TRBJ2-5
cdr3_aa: ASSDIPGETQY

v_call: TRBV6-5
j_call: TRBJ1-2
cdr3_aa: ASSYEVSATSYGYT

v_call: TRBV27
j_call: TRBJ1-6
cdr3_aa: ASSLARADSPLH

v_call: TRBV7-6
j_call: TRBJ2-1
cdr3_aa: ASSLVAASYNEQF

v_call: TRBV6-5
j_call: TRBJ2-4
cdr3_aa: ASRDTGRGWNIQY

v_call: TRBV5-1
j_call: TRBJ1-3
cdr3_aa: ASSSGDGNTIY

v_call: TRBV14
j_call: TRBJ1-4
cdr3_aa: ASSLRTGPGEKLF

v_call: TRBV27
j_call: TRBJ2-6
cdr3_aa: ASSSPARRGAGSGANVLT

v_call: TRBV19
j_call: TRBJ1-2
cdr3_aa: ASSIDLRAGGLGYT

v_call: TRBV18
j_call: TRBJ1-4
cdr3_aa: ASSQSIPGQGGEKLF

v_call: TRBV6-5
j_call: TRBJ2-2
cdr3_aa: ASSSGQGGTGELF

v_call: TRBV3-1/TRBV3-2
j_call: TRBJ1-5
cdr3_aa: ATQPQH

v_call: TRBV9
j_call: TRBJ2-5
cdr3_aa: ASSPRQAGETQY

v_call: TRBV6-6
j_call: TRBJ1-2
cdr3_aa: ASSRGQEYGYT